This TCR beta chain is from a study of cytomegalovirus exposure and HLA in healthy donors. Trimming cost V 0 bases and J 8 bases; bases outside gene matches: 3. In germline, CDR1 is SGHRS, CDR2 YFSETQ. The length of the CDR3 is 15 residues. The PCR was carried out with 60 Vbeta primers and 13 Jbeta primers. This table comes from immunoSEQ multiplex PCR, and its TCRdb copy is limited to in-frame clones, with some not included. This sample has under 200,000 clones, with around 81% found just once. This clonotype originated in a woman aged 45 to 65 in good health and CMV-seronegative. This rearrangement joins TRBV5-1 to TRBJ2-1; 12 bases match TRBD2. The sample taken for sequencing was PBMCs. CDR3 amino acids: CASSLATSGSYEQFF. The CDR3 DNA follows: TGCGCCAGCAGCTTGGCGACTAGCGGGAGCTATGAGCAGTTCTTC.